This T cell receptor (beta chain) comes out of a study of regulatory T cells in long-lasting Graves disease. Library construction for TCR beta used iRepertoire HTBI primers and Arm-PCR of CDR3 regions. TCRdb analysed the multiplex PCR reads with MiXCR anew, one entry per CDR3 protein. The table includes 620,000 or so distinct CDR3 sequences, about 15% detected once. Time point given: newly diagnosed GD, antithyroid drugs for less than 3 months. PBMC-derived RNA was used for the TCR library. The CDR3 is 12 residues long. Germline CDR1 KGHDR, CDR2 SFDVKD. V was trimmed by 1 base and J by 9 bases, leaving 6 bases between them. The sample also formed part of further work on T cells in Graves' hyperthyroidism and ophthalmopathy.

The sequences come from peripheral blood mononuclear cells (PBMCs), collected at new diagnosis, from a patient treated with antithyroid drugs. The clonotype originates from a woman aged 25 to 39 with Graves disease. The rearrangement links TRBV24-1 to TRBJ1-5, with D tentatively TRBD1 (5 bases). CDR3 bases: TGTGCCACCAGTGATTTCGGGGGGCCCCAGCATTTT. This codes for CATSDFGGPQHF.